The 6 T cell receptor beta chains in this list originate from one sample, sequenced in a study of OX40 agonist ivuxolimab in advanced cancers. The data were produced by immunoSEQ multiplex PCR, yet TCRdb's version contains in-frame clones alone and is incomplete. The sample carries over 65,000 clones, under 85% recorded once. The material was CD4+ or CD8+ T cells sorted from blood, obtained in a trial of the OX40 agonist ivuxolimab. The receptor set was obtained from an adult with an advanced solid tumor such as melanoma, head and neck, liver or kidney cancer.

This clone was seen a single time. This chain links TRBV19 with TRBJ2-7, with 7 bases aligning to TRBD1. CDR3 length equals 16 residues. CDR1 is LNHDA and CDR2 is SQIVND in the germline V gene (reference sequence). The V gene end was trimmed by 4 bases and the J gene end by 3 bases; junction bases not matched to a gene: 12. CDR3: CASSRTARTGIYEQYF. The CDR3 coding sequence is TGTGCCAGTAGTAGGACCGCTCGGACAGGAATCTACGAGCAGTACTTC.

The chain joins TRBV19 to TRBJ2-1; 8 bases are a match to TRBD2. The germline CDR1 and CDR2 sequences are LNHDA and SQIVND (reference sequence). This CDR3 contains 14 residues. Trimming cost V 10 bases and J 4 bases; bases outside gene matches: 9. The DNA for the CDR3 is TGTGCCACCCGTCGGGGGGGTCTTTACAATGAGCAGTTCTTC. Protein product: CATRRGGLYNEQFF.

The gene calls are TRBV18 and TRBJ1-2; D is perhaps TRBD1 (6 bases). The CDR3 runs to 13 residues. Trimming shortened V by 4 bases and J by 2 bases, and 8 bases separated the two germline ends. CDR1 and CDR2 (germline): KGHSH, LQKENI. The CDR3 region is CASSLDRNYGYTF. CDR3 in DNA: TGTGCCAGCTCACTGGACAGAAACTATGGCTACACCTTC.

In the case of this clone: This same CDR3 is encoded by further DNA sequences in the sample. This CDR3 is CASSGPGQGAYEQYF. CDR3 DNA sequence: TGTGCCAGCAGCGGTCCGGGACAGGGTGCCTACGAGCAGTACTTC. The chain joins TRBV5-4 to TRBJ2-7; 9 bases line up with TRBD1. V shed 4 bases and J 2 bases; nucleotides not matched to a gene: 7. Germline V gene lookup returns CDR1 SGHNT and CDR2 YYREEE (reference sequence). The CDR3 totals 15 residues.

The count of this clone is one. CDR3 loop: CAWSREGGYEQYF. The CDR3 DNA follows: TGTGCCTGGAGTCGGGAGGGCGGGTACGAGCAGTACTTC. The V gene is TRBV30, the J gene TRBJ2-7; 8 nucleotides agree with TRBD2. With 2 bases clipped from V and 4 bases from J, the junction kept 4 bases outside the gene matches. The CDR3 is made up of 13 amino acids. Per germline, CDR1 GTSNPN and CDR2 SVGIG (reference sequence).

The chain carries TRBV7-9 and TRBJ2-5; 9 bases line up with TRBD1. The junction had 5 bases not matched to a gene; V was cut back by 1 base and J by 2 bases. The CDR3 loop spans 16 amino acids. Germline CDR1 and CDR2: SEHNR and FQNEAQ (reference sequence). This chain's CDR3 is CASSLGDRAMQETQYF. DNA of the CDR3: TGTGCCAGCAGCTTAGGGGACAGGGCCATGCAAGAGACCCAGTACTTC.